This T cell receptor beta chain was found in a study of blood T cell repertoires in COVID-19. Turning to the study itself: The samples span acute and convalescent COVID-19 from the United States, Italy and Spain. Sources were T cells, B-cell-depleted T cells, or PBMCs; the material itself was cDNA or gDNA.

Seattle cases were enrolled at active infection and followed longitudinally. The CDR3 has 16 residues. Germline CDR1 PRHDT, CDR2 FYEKMQ (reference sequence). V lost 5 bases to trimming and J lost 2 bases; unmatched junction nucleotides: 11. How the authors handled the data: The assay estimated nucleated cells by amplifying reference gene primers. Using immunoSEQ multiplex PCR, the repertoire was profiled, and TCRdb retains in-frame clones only, with some absent. From that table come the V and J calls and clone size; the DNA was used to work out D and trimming. The sample has 250,000 to 350,000 clones; about nine tenths are singletons.

Sequenced: peripheral blood. V usage is TRBV13 and J usage is TRBJ2-7; 8 bases are shared with TRBD2. The clonotype was recovered from a woman aged 25-40 years with COVID-19, enrolled during active disease. The CDR3 spells CASSRAGGAEAYEQYF. CDR3 nucleotide sequence: TGTGCCAGCAGCAGGGCCGGGGGGGCGGAGGCCTACGAGCAGTACTTC.